A single sample gave rise to the 3 T cell receptor beta chains below, sequenced in a study of glioma-infiltrating T cells. Using RNA template, CDR3s of TCR alpha and beta were amplified with iRepertoire arm-PCR. MiXCR, run by TCRdb on the multiplex PCR reads, gives a single entry per CDR3 protein. The data contain roughly 350,000 distinct CDR3 sequences, roughly two fifths of them singletons. Sequenced: glioma tissue, nonneoplastic brain tissue, or PBMCs (not recorded which). All receptors come from a human donor with low-grade glioma or glioblastoma, undergoing nonglioma brain surgery, or in good health (not recorded which).

Only a few counts were recorded for this clonotype. V gene TRBV20-1 combines with J gene TRBJ2-1; TRBD2 matches at 13 bases. V gave up 1 base and J gave up 6 bases; unmatched junction bases: 9. The CDR3 runs 17 residues. The germline CDR1 and CDR2 sequences are DFQATT and SNEGSKA (reference sequence). The DNA of the CDR3 is TGCAGTGCTAGAGGGACTAGCGGGAGTGGACGGGTCAATGAGCAGTTCTTC. Its translation: CSARGTSGSGRVNEQFF.

The rearrangement links TRBV28 to TRBJ2-2; no clear D. Germline V gene lookup returns CDR1 MDHEN and CDR2 SYDVKM. V was pared by 6 bases and J by 9 bases, with 17 bases between. CDR3 length: 14 amino acids. This CDR3 reads CASSSGQSAWELFF. The DNA for the CDR3 is TGTGCCAGCAGCTCTGGGCAGTCAGCCTGGGAGCTGTTTTTT.

The V and J genes are TRBV20-1 and TRBJ2-7; D is perhaps TRBD2 (6 bases). Per the germline V gene, CDR1 is DFQATT and CDR2 is SNEGSKA (reference sequence). V was trimmed by 6 bases and J by 2 bases, leaving 20 bases between them. The CDR3 loop spans 15 amino acids. The CDR3 nucleotides read TGCAGTGCCCTGATCTTGGGGGGAGACGCCTACGAGCAGTACTTC. It specifies CSALILGGDAYEQYF.